Below, 27 T cell receptor beta chains from the same sample are listed, as sequenced in a study of cytomegalovirus exposure and HLA in healthy donors. The PCR ran on 60 Vbeta and 13 Jbeta primers. Only in-frame clones appear in the TCRdb table, and some are missing; sequencing was by immunoSEQ multiplex PCR. The data contain 100,000 to 150,000 clones, about 78% of them singletons. Material: PBMCs. The receptors come from a female donor in good health and CMV-seronegative.

The chain recombines TRBV7-2 with TRBJ2-1, with TRBD1 matching over 10 bases. The junction had 9 bases not matched to a gene; V was cut back by 4 bases and J by 9 bases. The CDR3 totals 15 residues. Germline CDR1 and CDR2: SGHTA and FQGNSA. The CDR3 DNA reads TGTGCCAGCAGCTCACAAGCCGGGACAGGGGTTGAGCAGTTCTTC. It codes for CASSSQAGTGVEQFF.

The gene calls are TRBV5-6 and TRBJ1-1; D gene unclear. The CDR3 covers 15 residues. The ends were cut back, 0 bases at V and 1 base at J, with 10 bases in the middle. The V gene's germline CDR1 is SGHDT and CDR2 YYEEEE. Here the CDR3 reads CASSLDSRRNTEAFF. The CDR3, as DNA: TGTGCCAGCAGCTTGGACAGTCGCCGGAACACTGAAGCTTTCTTT.

As regards this clone: Without the conserved terminal phenylalanine or tryptophan, this CDR3 likely stems from a read error. This chain connects TRBV29-1 to TRBJ1-2, with 8 nucleotides matching TRBD1. With V trimmed by 4 bases and J by 2 bases, 3 bases remained unmatched. This CDR3 region has 13 residues. Germline assignment: CDR1 SQVTM and CDR2 ANQGSEA. DNA of the CDR3: TGCAGCGTTGTCGGACAGGGCAACTATGGCTACACCCTC. As protein: CSVVGQGNYGYTL.

V is TRBV7-3 and J is TRBJ1-1, with a possible D match to TRBD1 (5 bases). Per germline, CDR1 SGHTA and CDR2 FQGTGA. Deletions cut 6 bases from V and 4 bases from J, with 12 bases between. The CDR3 length is 13 residues. The CDR3 bases are TGTGCCAGCAGGCACCAGGGTGCCACTGAAGCTTTCTTT. Translated: CASRHQGATEAFF.

For the CDR3, the DNA is TGTGCCAGTAGTAGGGGATCAGCGGGCGGGTACGAGCAGTACTTC. It is translated as CASSRGSAGGYEQYF. The chain combines TRBV19 with TRBJ2-7; a possible D gene is TRBD2 (6 bases). Germline CDR1 is LNHDA and CDR2 is SQIVND (reference sequence). The CDR3 totals 15 residues. Trimming left V 4 bases short and J 4 bases short, with 17 bases between. Filled out from reference TRBV19 and TRBJ2-7, the complete variable domain reads DGGITQSPKYLFRKEGQNVTLSCEQNLNHDAMYWYRQDPGQGLRLIYYSQIVNDFQKGDIAEGYSVSREKKESFPLTVTSAQKNPTAFYLCASSRGSAGGYEQYFGPGTRLTVT.

V gene TRBV10-3 combines with J gene TRBJ2-7; TRBD1 is a possible D gene (6 bases). The CDR3 covers 13 residues. With 3 bases removed from V and 4 bases from J, the gap between germline ends came to 10 bases. Germline V CDR1 and CDR2: ENHRY, SYGVKD. Here the CDR3 reads CAISDQGHYEQYF. CDR3 in DNA: TGTGCCATCAGTGACCAGGGGCATTACGAGCAGTACTTC.

The chain recombines TRBV6-5 with TRBJ1-2; TRBD1 matches 8 bases. V shed 8 bases and J 5 bases; nucleotides not matched to a gene: 7. Germline lookup yields CDR1 MNHEY and CDR2 SVGAGI. The CDR3 consists of 13 residues. CDR3 amino acids: CASGAGGAYGYTF. The CDR3 DNA follows: TGTGCCAGCGGAGCAGGGGGCGCTTATGGCTACACCTTC.

This sequence joins TRBV7-9 and TRBJ1-2; 7 bases match TRBD1. Unmatched junction bases numbered 10, after V lost 0 bases and J lost 3 bases. Germline-derived CDR1 and CDR2 are SEHNR and FQNEAQ (reference sequence). The length of the CDR3 is 17 residues. Here the CDR3 DNA reads TGTGCCAGCAGCTTAGCGCCGGTGAGAGGGGGCCACTATGGCTACACCTTC. It specifies CASSLAPVRGGHYGYTF.

V gene TRBV10-3 combines with J gene TRBJ2-3, with 10 nucleotides matching TRBD2. Germline V gene sequence: CDR1 ENHRY, CDR2 SYGVKD. The V gene end was trimmed by 9 bases and the J gene end by 1 base; junction bases not matched to a gene: 7. The CDR3 extends over 15 amino acids. CDR3 region: CAISSGTSGTDTQYF. Written as DNA, the CDR3 is TGTGCCATATCCTCAGGGACTAGCGGCACAGATACGCAGTATTTT.

The chain is built from TRBV5-1 and TRBJ2-5, with a weak D call TRBD2 (6 bases). CDR1 is SGHRS, CDR2 YFSETQ, per germline. Deletions cut 1 base from V and 5 bases from J, with 12 bases between. This CDR3 spans 14 amino acids. The CDR3 DNA follows: TGCGCCAGCAGCTTGACTAGCACGGGGGAGACCCAGTACTTC. It yields the protein CASSLTSTGETQYF.

This clone has more than one count but fewer than ten. The rearrangement links TRBV19 to TRBJ2-3; 9 bases are a match to TRBD2. The CDR3 has 16 residues. The V and J ends lost 5 bases and 1 base, in that order; junction bases with no gene match: 7. The V gene's germline CDR1 is LNHDA and CDR2 SQIVND (reference sequence). The CDR3 is CASSQSSGGRTDTQYF. The CDR3 DNA reads as TGTGCCAGTAGTCAATCCAGCGGGGGGCGCACAGATACGCAGTATTTT.

The V gene is TRBV2, the J gene TRBJ2-3; TRBD2 matches 12 bases. Trimming removed 9 bases from V and 6 bases from J; junction bases left unmatched: 1. CDR1 is SNHLY, CDR2 FYNNEI, per germline. CDR3 length equals 12 residues. CDR3 residues: CARTSGGDTQYF. In DNA, the CDR3 is TGTGCCAGAACTAGCGGGGGGGATACGCAGTATTTT.

The J gene is TRBJ2-7, the V gene TRBV30; 7 bases match TRBD1. Germline CDR1 is GTSNPN and CDR2 is SVGIG (reference sequence). The CDR3 extends over 12 amino acids. The junction had 3 bases not matched to a gene; V was cut back by 4 bases and J by 3 bases. CDR3 in amino acids: CAWNRDSYEQYF. CDR3 nucleotide sequence: TGTGCCTGGAATCGGGACAGCTACGAGCAGTACTTC. Looking up the rest from reference TRBV30 and TRBJ2-7 gives the full variable domain: SQTIHQWPATLVQPVGSPLSLECTVEGTSNPNLYWYRQAAGRGLQLLFYSVGIGQISSEVPQNLSASRPQDRQFILSSKKLLLSDSGFYLCAWNRDSYEQYFGPGTRLTVT.

The rearrangement uses TRBV2 and TRBJ1-1; D uncertain. Germline values: CDR1 SNHLY, CDR2 FYNNEI. V lost 4 bases and J lost 6, with 6 bases in between. This CDR3 spans 11 amino acids. DNA for the CDR3: TGTGCCAGCAGTGTCCTCGCTGAAGCTTTCTTT. Translated, it gives CASSVLAEAFF.

The chain employs TRBV13 and TRBJ2-1; 16 nucleotides agree with TRBD2. This CDR3 region has 21 residues. Per the germline V gene, CDR1 is PRHDT and CDR2 is FYEKMQ (reference sequence). V was clipped by 4 bases and J by 5 bases; unmatched bases: 17. Here the CDR3 reads CASSSTVEGGLAGGTDNEQFF. The CDR3 region has the DNA TGTGCCAGCAGCTCGACCGTAGAGGGGGGACTAGCGGGGGGGACCGACAATGAGCAGTTCTTC.

The chain couples TRBV6-1 to TRBJ1-2; 7 bases agree with TRBD1. The length of the CDR3 is 14 residues. J lost 4 bases, V lost 2 bases, and 4 bases had no gene match. Germline CDR1 MNHNS, CDR2 SASEGT. The DNA of the CDR3 is TGTGCCAGCAGTGAACCGCAGGGGGGCTATGGCTACACCTTC. Its protein product is CASSEPQGGYGYTF.

The V gene is TRBV5-1, the J gene TRBJ2-5; 11 bases are a match to TRBD2. The CDR3 runs to 16 residues. V shed 5 bases and J 0 bases; nucleotides not matched to a gene: 6. Germline V lookup: CDR1 SGHRS, CDR2 YFSETQ. CDR3 loop: CASRKVAGGYQETQYF. CDR3 sequence (DNA): TGCGCCAGCAGGAAAGTAGCGGGGGGGTACCAAGAGACCCAGTACTTC.

V and J are TRBV5-1 and TRBJ1-2; TRBD1 matches at 7 bases. The CDR3 spans 14 residues. V shed 4 bases, J shed 5 bases, and the junction held 8 bases outside the gene matches. The V gene's germline CDR1 is SGHRS and CDR2 YFSETQ. The CDR3 nucleotides are TGCGCCAGCAGCCCGGCCGACAGGGTTTATGGCTACACCTTC. Its translation is CASSPADRVYGYTF.

V is TRBV5-6 and J is TRBJ2-3; D perhaps matches TRBD2 (5 bases). The CDR3 consists of 12 residues. The V gene's germline CDR1 is SGHDT and CDR2 YYEEEE. V was clipped by 5 bases and J by 9 bases, with 13 bases between them. CDR3 nucleotide sequence: TGTGCCAGCAGAACCACTAGTGCCACGCAGTATTTT. Translation: CASRTTSATQYF.

The V and J genes are TRBV13 and TRBJ2-2; 9 bases map to TRBD2. Germline V CDR1 and CDR2: PRHDT, FYEKMQ (reference sequence). The CDR3 loop spans 16 amino acids. The J segment lost 3 bases and the V segment lost 1 base, leaving 3 bases of the junction unmatched. CDR3 loop: CASSLDERGDTGELFF. DNA of the CDR3: TGTGCCAGCAGCTTAGATGAGCGGGGGGACACCGGGGAGCTGTTTTTT. Based on the CDR3 plus reference TRBV13 and TRBJ2-2, the full variable domain is AAGVIQSPRHLIKEKRETATLKCYPIPRHDTVYWYQQGPGQDPQFLISFYEKMQSDKGSIPDRFSAQQFSDYHSELNMSSLELGDSALYFCASSLDERGDTGELFFGEGSRLTVL.

This clone was recorded a few times. This rearrangement joins TRBV7-3 to TRBJ2-1; 7 bases match TRBD2. Germline CDR1 is SGHTA and CDR2 is FQGTGA. The CDR3 sequence is 15 residues long. Unmatched junction bases numbered 5, after V lost 1 base and J lost 5 bases. CDR3 amino acids: CASSLILAANNEQFF. As DNA, the CDR3 is TGTGCCAGCAGCTTAATCCTAGCGGCAAACAATGAGCAGTTCTTC.

The rearrangement joins TRBV7-9 to TRBJ2-1; possibly TRBD2 for D (5 bases). The CDR3 is made up of 13 amino acids. The germline gives CDR1 SEHNR, CDR2 FQNEAQ (reference sequence). V was cut by 2 bases and J by 14 bases, with 16 bases left in between. The CDR3 bases are TGTGCCAGCAGCTTATTAATCGGTTACGGGAAGTTCTTC. This encodes CASSLLIGYGKFF.

The rearrangement uses TRBV30 and TRBJ1-5, with D uncertain. Germline-derived CDR1 and CDR2 are GTSNPN and SVGIG (reference sequence). The CDR3 is 13 residues long. V lost 2 bases to trimming and J lost 5 bases, with 10 bases between them. CDR3 loop: CAWSPQLDQPQHF. The CDR3 bases are TGTGCCTGGAGTCCTCAACTAGATCAGCCCCAGCATTTT.

V and J are TRBV5-4 and TRBJ2-7; TRBD1 aligns across 10 bases. This CDR3 has 13 residues. The ends lost 7 bases at V and 4 bases at J; junction bases unmatched: 5. Germline V gives CDR1 SGHNT, CDR2 YYREEE (reference sequence). Here the CDR3 reads CASARDRGYEQYF. The CDR3 bases are TGTGCCAGCGCCCGGGACAGGGGATACGAGCAGTACTTC.

The chain employs TRBV9 and TRBJ1-1; TRBD1 might be the D (5 bases). CDR1 is SGDLS, CDR2 YYNGEE, per germline. V dropped 6 bases and J dropped 5 bases, with 17 bases sitting between them. The CDR3 spans 14 residues. In nucleotides, the CDR3 is TGTGCCAGCACCTCCATGGGGGGAAATACTGAAGCTTTCTTT. Translating it yields CASTSMGGNTEAFF.

The chain joins TRBV19 to TRBJ2-2; maybe TRBD1 (5 bases). Trimming cost V 3 bases and J 0 bases, with 14 bases left between them. CDR1 LNHDA and CDR2 SQIVND come from the germline V gene (reference sequence). This CDR3 region has 17 residues. CDR3 sequence (DNA): TGTGCCAGTAGTATGGTTGGGGCAACCACGAACACCGGGGAGCTGTTTTTT. Protein: CASSMVGATTNTGELFF.

The DNA for the CDR3 is TGTGCCAGCTCACCACGGACAGGAGCTAATGAAAAACTGTTTTTT. Its translation is CASSPRTGANEKLFF. The chain combines TRBV18 with TRBJ1-4; 7 bases fit TRBD1. Germline V CDR1 and CDR2: KGHSH, LQKENI. V was clipped by 1 base and J by 3 bases; unmatched bases: 2. The CDR3 loop spans 15 amino acids.